The clone carrying this T cell receptor beta chain was seen only a few times. The antigen remains unidentified. This sample was included in a study of cytomegalovirus exposure and HLA in healthy donors. Overall study results and limits: TCR beta V segments were, for the most part, productive about 87% or about 30% of the time in an earlier analysis. TCR beta sequences reportedly predicted most subjects' HLA-A and HLA-B alleles accurately. When analyzed later, a missense DCLRE1C variant was found to be linked to TCR beta V- and J-gene trimming.

Though nominally healthy at sampling, donors likely had unrecorded immune exposures. The germline CDR1 and CDR2 sequences are SGDLS and YYNGEE. The CDR3 extends over 15 amino acids. J was trimmed by 1 base and V by 4 bases; bases with no gene match: 5. PCR used 60 Vbeta primers and 13 Jbeta primers. TCRdb's copy holds only in-frame clones and misses some; the assay was immunoSEQ multiplex PCR. Here the sample spans 93,000 or so clones, about 71% being singletons. Sequencing input: PBMCs. This TCR came from a woman aged 50 to 60 in good health and CMV-seronegative. The chain uses TRBV9 and TRBJ2-3, with 8 bases matching TRBD2. The DNA for the CDR3 is TGTGCCAGCAGCTCGCGGGAGGTCGGCACAGATACGCAGTATTTT. Its translation: CASSSREVGTDTQYF.